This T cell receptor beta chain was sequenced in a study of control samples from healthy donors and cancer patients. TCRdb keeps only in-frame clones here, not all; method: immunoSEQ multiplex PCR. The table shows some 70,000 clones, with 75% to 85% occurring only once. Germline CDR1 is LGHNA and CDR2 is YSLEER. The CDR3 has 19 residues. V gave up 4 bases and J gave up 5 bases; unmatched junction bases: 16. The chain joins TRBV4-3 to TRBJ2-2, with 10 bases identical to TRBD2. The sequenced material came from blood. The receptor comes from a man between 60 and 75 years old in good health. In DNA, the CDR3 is TGCGCCAGCAGCCGAAAACCGGGACTAGCGCTAAGTGGGACCGGGGAGCTGTTTTTT. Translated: CASSRKPGLALSGTGELFF.